The present T cell receptor beta chain was sequenced within a study of blood T cell repertoires in COVID-19. Study-level information: Researchers got acute and convalescent COVID-19 samples from the United States, Italy and Spain. PBMCs, B-cell-depleted T cells, or T cells were the source of the cDNA or gDNA that made up the material.

Original methodology: Nucleated cell counts were estimated from reference gene primer amplification. Assay used: immunoSEQ multiplex PCR; TCRdb lists only in-frame clones, some missing. The V and J calls and clone size were taken over from that table, and D and trimming were inferred from the DNA. The data contain 250,000 to 300,000 clones, about nine tenths of them seen just once; the ten biggest clones take up about an eighth. Losses at the gene ends were 2 bases for V and 2 bases for J; bases not matched to a gene: 7. Germline V gives CDR1 SGHDT, CDR2 YYEEEE. This CDR3 comprises 16 residues. The specimen was peripheral blood. V and J are TRBV5-6 and TRBJ2-5; 9 nucleotides line up with TRBD2. This TCR was sampled from a woman aged 55-70 years with acute or convalescent COVID-19. The CDR3 DNA is TGTGCCAGCAGCTTCCGAACTAGCGGGCTACAAGAGACCCAGTACTTC. The encoded protein is CASSFRTSGLQETQYF.